The rows below give T cell receptor beta chains drawn from one sample of a study of response to subunit inactivated influenza vaccine. TCRdb called the RT-PCR reads again in MiXCR, with one record for every CDR3 protein. The sample lists just under 250,000 distinct CDR3 sequences, 12% occurring once. The sequences come from non-naive T cells sorted from PBMCs, collected approximately 15 days before vaccination. These receptors were obtained from a middle-aged man who received an inactivated influenza vaccine. The CDR3 runs from the conserved cysteine through the conserved F or W.

V: TRBV5-1; J: TRBJ1-1; CDR3: CASRLLDRGGTEAFF
V: TRBV10-3; J: TRBJ2-5; CDR3: CATRQGRETQYF
V: TRBV20-1; J: TRBJ2-5; CDR3: CSARDGLDRQTQYF
V: TRBV7-2; J: TRBJ2-5; CDR3: CASRHGSQETQYF
V: TRBV3-1; J: TRBJ1-6; CDR3: CASSQGRNSPLHF
V: TRBV20-1; J: TRBJ2-7; CDR3: CSAPPRGHSVYEQYF
V: TRBV27; J: TRBJ2-7; CDR3: CASSPAGTIAEQYF
V: TRBV7-9; J: TRBJ1-4; CDR3: CASSPGVTNEKLFF
V: TRBV15; J: TRBJ1-3; CDR3: CATSRGTGGNTIYF
V: TRBV5-1; J: TRBJ2-2; CDR3: CASSFRGSDTGELFF
V: TRBV6-2/TRBV6-3; J: TRBJ1-5; CDR3: CASSSRLSYSNQPQHF
V: TRBV10-3; J: TRBJ1-1; CDR3: CAVLQQGSTEAFF
V: TRBV7-3; J: TRBJ2-3; CDR3: CASSLGPGTDTQYF
V: TRBV2; J: TRBJ1-2; CDR3: CASMAGRGYGYTF
V: TRBV12-3/TRBV12-4; J: TRBJ2-1; CDR3: CASSLDRKLNYNEQFF
V: TRBV7-2; J: TRBJ1-3; CDR3: CASSLALGPFSSGNTIYF
V: TRBV29-1; J: TRBJ2-6; CDR3: CSVEDMTISGANVLTF
V: TRBV12-3/TRBV12-4; J: TRBJ2-1; CDR3: CASSYSTLFSYNEQFF
V: TRBV28; J: TRBJ2-3; CDR3: CASSLYIGGLNSVSTDTQYF
V: TRBV10-2; J: TRBJ1-1; CDR3: CASGLTNTEAFF
V: TRBV13; J: TRBJ1-4; CDR3: CASSSRGIGEKLFF
V: TRBV7-6; J: TRBJ1-6; CDR3: CASSLAGQNSPLHF
V: TRBV6-2/TRBV6-3; J: TRBJ2-7; CDR3: CASSYGQASYEQYF
V: TRBV11-3; J: TRBJ1-4; CDR3: CASSRQAGEKLFF
V: TRBV6-1; J: TRBJ2-2; CDR3: CATTSVGELFF
V: TRBV20-1; J: TRBJ1-5; CDR3: CSASRGWDQPQHF
V: TRBV20-1; J: TRBJ1-4; CDR3: CSAVYTGSNEKLFF
V: TRBV5-1; J: TRBJ2-5; CDR3: CASSLMGVAGGQETQYF
V: TRBV18; J: TRBJ2-2; CDR3: CASSPPYLPNTGELFF
V: TRBV20-1; J: TRBJ2-7; CDR3: CSRLAGGEQYF
V: TRBV7-9; J: TRBJ2-4; CDR3: CASSPPFREGNIRYF
V: TRBV12-3/TRBV12-4; J: TRBJ2-7; CDR3: CASSSSATYEQYF
V: TRBV29-1; J: TRBJ1-4; CDR3: CSVRGTNEKLFF
V: TRBV20-1; J: TRBJ2-1; CDR3: CSAVRGSEQFF
V: TRBV20-1; J: TRBJ2-7; CDR3: CSARDTGTRLYEQYF
V: TRBV20-1; J: TRBJ2-1; CDR3: CSARDLPSGSISEQFF
V: TRBV20-1; J: TRBJ2-5; CDR3: CSARDSRLTTQETQYF
V: TRBV10-3; J: TRBJ2-5; CDR3: CAISDKAGGQETQYF
V: TRBV20-1; J: TRBJ2-7; CDR3: CSANNKGHYEQYF
V: TRBV20-1; J: TRBJ2-2; CDR3: CSARDVSEQSNTGELFF
V: TRBV7-2; J: TRBJ2-7; CDR3: CASSLAFRGVSYEQYF